Each of the 4 T cell receptor beta chains below was sequenced from the same sample in a study of T cells in Graves' hyperthyroidism and ophthalmopathy. TCR beta CDR3 sequences were amplified from RNA transcripts. The HTBI primer set drove a first-round RT-PCR of the TCR CDR3. MiXCR, run by TCRdb on the multiplex PCR reads, gives a single entry per CDR3 protein. Of about 290,000 distinct CDR3 sequences listed, about 14% are singletons. Sequences were obtained from blood. The receptors shown here come from a woman aged 25 to 45 with Graves' hyperthyroidism that later progressed to Graves' ophthalmopathy.

This clonotype was counted many times. This sequence joins TRBV10-3 and TRBJ2-1; TRBD1 might be the D (6 bases). The CDR3 covers 14 residues. V lost 7 bases and J 7 bases, leaving 17 bases between the germline ends. The germline V gene encodes CDR1 ENHRY and CDR2 SYGVKD. The CDR3 here is CAINDRTDGNEQFF. CDR3 DNA sequence: TGTGCCATCAACGATAGGACAGACGGGAATGAGCAGTTCTTC.

This clonotype has a count of ten or more. The J gene is TRBJ2-7, the V gene TRBV18; no definite D call. V lost 0 bases to trimming and J lost 0 bases, with 6 bases between them. The CDR3 is 14 residues long. CDR1 and CDR2 from the germline V gene are KGHSH and LQKENI. The DNA for the CDR3 is TGTGCCAGCTCACCACCTGACATCTCCTACGAGCAGTACTTC. This sequence encodes CASSPPDISYEQYF.

This clonotype was detected ten times or more. The V call is TRBV28, the J call TRBJ1-6; tentatively, D is TRBD1 (5 bases). Germline CDR1 MDHEN, CDR2 SYDVKM. Trimming shortened V by 3 bases and J by 10 bases, and 13 bases separated the two germline ends. The CDR3 runs to 14 residues. CDR3 DNA sequence: TGTGCCAGCAGTTTCAGGGTAGGAGTATCACCCCTCCACTTT. This encodes CASSFRVGVSPLHF.

This clonotype appeared many times. The chain has TRBV3-1 and TRBJ1-1; D gene ambiguous. The CDR3 is 14 residues long. Germline V gives CDR1 LGHDT, CDR2 YNNKEL (reference sequence). Trimming shortened V by 4 bases and J by 2 bases, and 11 bases separated the two germline ends. CDR3 protein: CASSPRTANTEAFF. The CDR3 DNA is TGTGCCAGCAGCCCGAGGACGGCTAACACTGAAGCTTTCTTT.